These 25 T cell receptor beta chains originate from one sample sequenced in a study of blood T cell repertoires in COVID-19. Libraries were prepared by immunoSEQ multiplex PCR; TCRdb keeps only in-frame clonotypes and omits some of them. The sample yields tens of thousands of clones, roughly 80% seen once. Material: peripheral blood. Receptors were obtained from a human donor in a cohort sampled during active COVID-19.

V is TRBV25-1 and J is TRBJ1-6, with 7 bases aligning to TRBD1. Germline V gene data show CDR1 as MGHDK and CDR2 as SYGVNS. Unmatched junction bases numbered 5, after V lost 5 bases and J lost 7 bases. The CDR3 sequence is 14 residues long. The CDR3 DNA reads TGTGCCAGCAGTAAGACAGGGCAGAATTCACCCCTCCACTTT. The encoded protein is CASSKTGQNSPLHF.

This clone turned up a few times. The rearrangement links TRBV7-8 to TRBJ2-5, with 9 bases aligning to TRBD2. In germline, CDR1 is SGHVS, CDR2 FQNEAQ. Losses at the gene ends were 5 bases for V and 5 bases for J; bases not matched to a gene: 3. CDR3 length: 13 amino acids. The CDR3 is CASSPGTSETQYF. The DNA of the CDR3 is TGTGCCAGCAGCCCGGGGACTAGCGAGACCCAGTACTTC.

V usage is TRBV7-9 and J usage is TRBJ1-2, with D tentatively TRBD1 (6 bases). Trimming pared 3 bases from V and 7 bases from J, leaving 15 bases between. Germline CDR1 is SEHNR and CDR2 is FQNEAQ (reference sequence). CDR3 length equals 14 residues. In DNA form, the CDR3 reads TGTGCCAGCAGCTTGAGGGACACGGCCATTGGCTACACCTTC. Translation gives CASSLRDTAIGYTF.

This clone was observed many times. The rearrangement uses TRBV3-1 (or the pseudogene TRBV3-2) and TRBJ2-5; D may be TRBD1 (5 bases). CDR1 and CDR2 (germline): LGHDT, YNNKEL (reference sequence). The CDR3 has 14 residues. Trimming removed 0 bases at V and 5 bases at J, with 10 bases between. The CDR3 nucleotides are TGTGCCAGCAGCCAAGATTTGGGGCGGGAGACCCAGTACTTC. It codes for CASSQDLGRETQYF.

V gene TRBV10-3 combines with J gene TRBJ2-5, with TRBD1 matching 10 bases. The germline V gene has CDR1 ENHRY and CDR2 SYGVKD. CDR3 size: 15 residues. The V and J ends lost 2 bases and 5 bases, in that order; junction bases with no gene match: 5. CDR3 bases: TGTGCCATCAGTGAGCCTGACAGGGGGCCCGAGACCCAGTACTTC. Translated, it gives CAISEPDRGPETQYF.

V is TRBV5-1 and J is TRBJ2-5, with 7 positions matching TRBD1. V shed 0 bases and J 5 bases; nucleotides not matched to a gene: 10. The CDR3 sequence is 16 residues long. Germline loops: CDR1 SGHRS, CDR2 YFSETQ. The CDR3 DNA reads as TGCGCCAGCAGCTTGGAACCGACAGGGAACGGGGAGACCCAGTACTTC. Translated: CASSLEPTGNGETQYF.

The CDR3 protein is CASSRRAGGAYNEQFF. In DNA form, the CDR3 reads TGTGCCAGCAGCCGACGGGCGGGGGGGGCCTACAATGAGCAGTTCTTC. The rearrangement links TRBV7-8 to TRBJ2-1; TRBD2 matches at 9 bases. The CDR3 extends over 16 amino acids. After removal of 5 bases from V and 2 bases from J, the junction contained 7 bases not matched to a gene. Germline V gene data show CDR1 as SGHVS and CDR2 as FQNEAQ.

As DNA, the CDR3 is TGCGCCAGCAGCCCCCTCGCGGGTGTTGATGAGCAGTTCTTC. Protein product: CASSPLAGVDEQFF. This chain connects TRBV5-1 to TRBJ2-1; the D gene is possibly TRBD2 (5 bases). The V and J ends lost 4 bases and 8 bases respectively, with 16 bases between them. The germline gives CDR1 SGHRS, CDR2 YFSETQ. There are 14 residues in the CDR3.

This clone was found once. The chain uses TRBV11-3 and TRBJ2-7, with no clear D. Germline CDR1 is SGHNT and CDR2 is YENEEA. V was cut by 4 bases and J by 5 bases, with 9 bases left in between. This CDR3 has 12 amino acids. CDR3 in amino acids: CASSSRSHEQYF. The DNA of the CDR3 is TGTGCCAGCAGCTCGAGGTCCCACGAGCAGTACTTC.

The chain links TRBV7-6 to TRBJ1-4, with D unresolved. Germline CDR1 is SGHVS and CDR2 is FNYEAQ. The CDR3 has 13 residues. V shed 4 bases and J shed 7 bases, with 10 bases lying between them. This CDR3 is CASSYRESEKLFF. The CDR3 DNA reads TGTGCCAGCAGCTACCGGGAATCTGAAAAACTGTTTTTT.

This clone appeared once. This chain uses TRBV7-8 with TRBJ2-5; D may be TRBD2 (5 bases). V lost 4 bases and J lost 5, with 20 bases in between. Germline CDR1 and CDR2: SGHVS and FQNEAQ. The CDR3 sequence is 16 residues long. CDR3 bases: TGTGCCAGCAGCTCCCACATCACCCGGACTTTGGAGACCCAGTACTTC. This sequence encodes CASSSHITRTLETQYF.

The chain links TRBV19 to TRBJ2-7; perhaps TRBD1 as D (6 bases). V was clipped by 5 bases and J by 7 bases, with 21 bases between them. CDR1 and CDR2 from the germline V gene are LNHDA and SQIVND (reference sequence). CDR3 length: 15 amino acids. The CDR3 DNA reads TGTGCCAGTAGTTATTCGAGACAGGTCGTAGTGGAGCAGTACTTC. This sequence encodes CASSYSRQVVVEQYF. Complete variable domain (other parts from reference TRBV19 and TRBJ2-7): DGGITQSPKYLFRKEGQNVTLSCEQNLNHDAMYWYRQDPGQGLRLIYYSQIVNDFQKGDIAEGYSVSREKKESFPLTVTSAQKNPTAFYLCASSYSRQVVVEQYFGPGTRLTVT.

The chain has TRBV7-9 and TRBJ2-4; D perhaps matches TRBD2 (7 bases). This CDR3 region has 15 residues. Germline lookup yields CDR1 SEHNR and CDR2 FQNEAQ (reference sequence). Trimming cost V 3 bases and J 8 bases, with 17 bases left between them. CDR3 nucleotides: TGTGCCAGCAGCTTGGGATGGGGGGGCGAGGACATTCAGTACTTC. Translated, it gives CASSLGWGGEDIQYF.

This chain uses TRBV14 with TRBJ2-3; D perhaps matches TRBD2 (5 bases). Germline V gene sequence: CDR1 SGHDN, CDR2 FVKESK. V shed 5 bases and J shed 2 bases, with 17 bases lying between them. This CDR3 spans 16 amino acids. CDR3 nucleotide sequence: TGTGCCAGCAGCGTAGCGCTAGCCTTGACCACAGATACGCAGTATTTT. This encodes CASSVALALTTDTQYF.

V gene TRBV6-5 combines with J gene TRBJ1-4, with TRBD1 identical over 7 bases. Per the germline V gene, CDR1 is MNHEY and CDR2 is SVGAGI. There are 14 residues in the CDR3. After removal of 6 bases from V and 5 bases from J, the junction contained 6 bases not matched to a gene. CDR3 sequence: CASRPGQMNEKLFF. CDR3 nucleotide sequence: TGTGCCAGCAGACCGGGACAGATGAATGAAAAACTGTTTTTT.

CDR3 bases: TGTGCCAGCAAATCGGACTCCAAAAACATTCAGTACTTC. Translating it yields CASKSDSKNIQYF. The chain links TRBV27 to TRBJ2-4; possibly TRBD2 for D (5 bases). CDR3 length: 13 residues. Germline lookup yields CDR1 MNHEY and CDR2 SMNVEV (reference sequence). Trimming shortened V by 7 bases and J by 2 bases, and 9 bases separated the two germline ends.

The V gene is TRBV12-3 or TRBV12-4, the J gene TRBJ1-1; no clear D gene. V dropped 3 bases and J dropped 4 bases, with 9 bases sitting between them. CDR3 length: 13 residues. The CDR3, as DNA: TGTGCCAGCAGTTTTGGCAGGCCCACTGAAGCTTTCTTT. This translates into CASSFGRPTEAFF.

The chain uses TRBV3-1 (or the pseudogene TRBV3-2) and TRBJ2-5; no definite D call. Germline CDR1 LGHDT, CDR2 YNNKEL (reference sequence). Trimming left V 2 bases short and J 4 bases short, with 17 bases between. The CDR3 length is 16 residues. CDR3 in amino acids: CASSQNPPRYRETQYF. In nucleotides, the CDR3 is TGTGCCAGCAGCCAAAACCCCCCTCGGTACCGAGAGACCCAGTACTTC.

This clone was counted a single time. The V gene is TRBV6-5, the J gene TRBJ1-1; D is possibly TRBD1 (5 bases). V gave up 4 bases and J gave up 0 bases, with 9 bases separating them. Germline V gene data show CDR1 as MNHEY and CDR2 as SVGAGI. This CDR3 is 14 amino acids long. Written as DNA, the CDR3 is TGTGCCAGCAGTTCGGCAGGGATGAACACTGAAGCTTTCTTT. It encodes CASSSAGMNTEAFF.

Here the CDR3 reads CASSLQGAPFTYEQYF. In DNA form, the CDR3 reads TGTGCCAGCAGCCTACAGGGGGCCCCCTTCACCTACGAGCAGTACTTC. The chain recombines TRBV7-2 with TRBJ2-7; the match to TRBD1 covers 9 bases. J gave up 2 bases and V 5 bases, and 10 bases lay outside the gene matches. The CDR3 contains 16 residues. Germline CDR1 reads SGHTA; CDR2 reads FQGNSA.

V is TRBV5-5 and J is TRBJ2-5; 7 nucleotides match TRBD1. This CDR3 has 14 amino acids. V dropped 4 bases and J dropped 4; count of bases not matched to a gene: 7. Germline V gives CDR1 SGHKS, CDR2 YYEKEE (reference sequence). This CDR3 reads CASSKDRPGETQYF. CDR3 DNA sequence: TGTGCCAGCAGCAAGGACAGGCCTGGAGAGACCCAGTACTTC.

This clone occurred a few times. The V call is TRBV5-1, the J call TRBJ2-5; 9 bases are a match to TRBD1. V shed 8 bases and J 6 bases; nucleotides not matched to a gene: 11. This CDR3 has 14 residues. Germline loops: CDR1 SGHRS, CDR2 YFSETQ. The CDR3 is CASSGTGKWKTQYF. The CDR3 DNA sequence: TGCGCCAGTTCAGGGACAGGGAAATGGAAGACCCAGTACTTC.

This sequence joins TRBV19 and TRBJ2-3; 8 bases agree with TRBD2. Trimming cost V 5 bases and J 4 bases; bases outside gene matches: 8. The CDR3 extends over 15 amino acids. Germline CDR1 and CDR2: LNHDA and SQIVND (reference sequence). CDR3 sequence reads: CASSSGGGRSDTQYF. The CDR3 nucleotides read TGTGCCAGTAGTTCCGGGGGGGGCCGGTCAGATACGCAGTATTTT.

This chain connects TRBV6-6 to TRBJ1-4, with D hard to call. Germline V gene data show CDR1 as MNHNY and CDR2 as SVGAGI (reference sequence). V lost 6 bases and J 0 bases, leaving 14 bases between the germline ends. The CDR3 is 16 amino acids. This CDR3 reads CASRSQRTATNEKLFF. DNA for the CDR3: TGTGCCAGCAGATCTCAGAGGACTGCAACTAATGAAAAACTGTTTTTT.

This chain joins TRBV9 and TRBJ2-3; 7 bases fit TRBD1. With V trimmed by 3 bases and J by 3 bases, 1 base remained unmatched. CDR3 length equals 13 residues. CDR1 is SGDLS and CDR2 is YYNGEE in the germline V gene. This CDR3 reads CASSEGQTDTQYF. Here the CDR3 DNA reads TGTGCCAGCAGCGAGGGACAGACAGATACGCAGTATTTT.